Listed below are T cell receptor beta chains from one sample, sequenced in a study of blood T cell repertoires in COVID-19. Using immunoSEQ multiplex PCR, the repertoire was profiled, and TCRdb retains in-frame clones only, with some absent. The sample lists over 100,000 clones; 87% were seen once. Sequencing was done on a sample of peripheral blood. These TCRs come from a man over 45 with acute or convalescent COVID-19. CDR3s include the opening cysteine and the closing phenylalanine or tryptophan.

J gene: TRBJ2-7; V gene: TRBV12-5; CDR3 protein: CASGLVLAGGPRRYEQYF
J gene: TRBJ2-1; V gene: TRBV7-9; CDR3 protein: CASSLAASSGRANEQFF
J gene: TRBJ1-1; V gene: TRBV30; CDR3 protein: CAWSLRRTANTEAFF
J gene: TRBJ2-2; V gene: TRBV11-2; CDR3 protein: CASSPRGSGSVGELFF
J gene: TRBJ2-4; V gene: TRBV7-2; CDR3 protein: CASSLDSSGKNIQYF
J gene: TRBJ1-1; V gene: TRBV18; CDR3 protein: CASSPPARAGEAFF
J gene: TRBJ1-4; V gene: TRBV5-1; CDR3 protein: CASSLVVAPGEKLFF
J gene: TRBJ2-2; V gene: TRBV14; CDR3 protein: CASSQEHTSTGELFF
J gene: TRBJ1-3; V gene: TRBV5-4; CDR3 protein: CASSLLAGDRVDSGNTIYF
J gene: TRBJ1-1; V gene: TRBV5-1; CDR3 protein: CASSERVNTEAFF
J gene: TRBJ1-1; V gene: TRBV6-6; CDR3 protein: CASSFDRGRRAFF
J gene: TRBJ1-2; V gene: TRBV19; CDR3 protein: CASSQWTGESNGYTF
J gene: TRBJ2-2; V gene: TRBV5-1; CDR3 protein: CASSFGQGANTGELFF
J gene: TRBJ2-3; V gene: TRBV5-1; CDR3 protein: CASSAGASVLTDTQYF
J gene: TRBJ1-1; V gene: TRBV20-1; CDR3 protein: CSASQENTEAFF
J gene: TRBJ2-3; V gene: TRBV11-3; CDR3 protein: CASSFTSGPTDTQYF
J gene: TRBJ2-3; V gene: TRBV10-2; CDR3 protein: CAIQTSGRGEDTQYF
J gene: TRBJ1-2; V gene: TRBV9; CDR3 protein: CASSDDRIRYGYTF
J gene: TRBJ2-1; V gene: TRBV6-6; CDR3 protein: CASSYYPGLAGDEFF
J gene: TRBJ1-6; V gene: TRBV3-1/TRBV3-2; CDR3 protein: CASSHREVYNSPLHF
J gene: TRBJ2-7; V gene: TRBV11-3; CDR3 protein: CASSQALAGVSYEQYF
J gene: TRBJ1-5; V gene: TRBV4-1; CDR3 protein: CASSQTGEVANQPQHF
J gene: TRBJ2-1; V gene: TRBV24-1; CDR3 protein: CATSDLSGGLYNEQFF
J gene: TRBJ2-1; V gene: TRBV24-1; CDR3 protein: CATSAGTGVPYNEQFF
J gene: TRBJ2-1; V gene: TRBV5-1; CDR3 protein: CAIADEQFF
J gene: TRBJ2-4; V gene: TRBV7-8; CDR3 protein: CASSPWTSGSPRRAKNIQYF
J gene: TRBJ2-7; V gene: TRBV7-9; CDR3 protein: CASSIQGVSYEQYF
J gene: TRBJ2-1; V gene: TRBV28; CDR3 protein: CASTELSGRTYNEQFF
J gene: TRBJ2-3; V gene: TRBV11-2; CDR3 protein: CASSVRSRGTDTQYF
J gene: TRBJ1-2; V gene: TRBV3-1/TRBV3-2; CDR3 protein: CASSTRGQVIYGYTF
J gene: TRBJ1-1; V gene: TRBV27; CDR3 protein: CASRRIGTDTEAFF
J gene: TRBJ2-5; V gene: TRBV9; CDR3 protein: CASSGGQVGQETQYF
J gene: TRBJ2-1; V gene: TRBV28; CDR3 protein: CASSPPGQVNEQFF
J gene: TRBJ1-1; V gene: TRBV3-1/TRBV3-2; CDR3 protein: CASSQSWNTEAFF
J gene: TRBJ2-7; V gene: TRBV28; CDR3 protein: CASSFRVGLYEQYF
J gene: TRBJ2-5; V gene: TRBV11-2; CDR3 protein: CASSLTSGSSSKETQYF
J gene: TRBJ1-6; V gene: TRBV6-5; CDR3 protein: CASRPPGDNSPLHF